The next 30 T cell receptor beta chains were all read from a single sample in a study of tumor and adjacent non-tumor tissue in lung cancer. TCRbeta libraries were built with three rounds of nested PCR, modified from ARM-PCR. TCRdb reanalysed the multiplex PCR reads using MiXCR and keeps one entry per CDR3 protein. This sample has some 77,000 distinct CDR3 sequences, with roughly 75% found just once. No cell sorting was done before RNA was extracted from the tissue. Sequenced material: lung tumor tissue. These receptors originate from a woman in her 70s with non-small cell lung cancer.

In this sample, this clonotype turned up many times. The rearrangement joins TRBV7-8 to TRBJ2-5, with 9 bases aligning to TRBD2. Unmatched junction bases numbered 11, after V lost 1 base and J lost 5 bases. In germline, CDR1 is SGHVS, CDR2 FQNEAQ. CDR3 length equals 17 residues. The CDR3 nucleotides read TGTGCCAGCAGCTTAGAGGGGTTTAGCGGGAGAGGGGAGACCCAGTACTTC. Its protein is CASSLEGFSGRGETQYF. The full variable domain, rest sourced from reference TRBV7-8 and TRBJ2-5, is GAGVSQSPRYKVAKRGQDVALRCDPISGHVSLFWYQQALGQGPEFLTYFQNEAQLDKSGLPSDRFFAERPEGSVSTLKIQRTQQEDSAVYLCASSLEGFSGRGETQYFGPGTRLLVL.

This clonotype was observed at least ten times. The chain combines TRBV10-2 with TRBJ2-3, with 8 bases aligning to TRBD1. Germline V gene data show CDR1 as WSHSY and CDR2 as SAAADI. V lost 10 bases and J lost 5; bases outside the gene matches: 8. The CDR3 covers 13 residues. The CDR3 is CATRTGWGDTQYF. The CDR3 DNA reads TGCGCCACCAGGACAGGGTGGGGAGATACGCAGTATTTT.

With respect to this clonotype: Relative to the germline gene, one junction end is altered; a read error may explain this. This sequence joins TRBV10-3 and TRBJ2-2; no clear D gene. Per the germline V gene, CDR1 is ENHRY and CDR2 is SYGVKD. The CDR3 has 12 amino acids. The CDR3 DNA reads TGCGCCGTCAGTGAGGAAGGCGGGGAGCTGTTTTTT. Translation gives CAVSEEGGELFF.

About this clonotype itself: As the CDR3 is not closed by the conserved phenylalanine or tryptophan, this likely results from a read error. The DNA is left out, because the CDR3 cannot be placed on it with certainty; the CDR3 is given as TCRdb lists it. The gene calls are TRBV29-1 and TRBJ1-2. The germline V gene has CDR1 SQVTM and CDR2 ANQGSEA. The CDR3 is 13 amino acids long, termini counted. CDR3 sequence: CSGLLWTTYDYAL.

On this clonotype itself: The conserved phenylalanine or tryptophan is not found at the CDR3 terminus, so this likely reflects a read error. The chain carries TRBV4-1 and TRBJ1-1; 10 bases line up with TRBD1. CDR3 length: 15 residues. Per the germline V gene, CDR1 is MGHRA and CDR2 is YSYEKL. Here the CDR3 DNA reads TGCGCTAGCAGCCAAGACAGGGGGCGATTGACTGAAGCTTTCGTT. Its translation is CASSQDRGRLTEAFV.

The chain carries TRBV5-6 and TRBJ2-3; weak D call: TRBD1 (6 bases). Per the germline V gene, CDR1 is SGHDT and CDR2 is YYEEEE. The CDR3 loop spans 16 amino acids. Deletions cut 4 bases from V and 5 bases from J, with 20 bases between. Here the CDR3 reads CASSQTGGRVLDTQYF. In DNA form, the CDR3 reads TGTGCCAGCAGCCAGACTGGGGGCAGGGTCTTAGATACGCAGTATTTT.

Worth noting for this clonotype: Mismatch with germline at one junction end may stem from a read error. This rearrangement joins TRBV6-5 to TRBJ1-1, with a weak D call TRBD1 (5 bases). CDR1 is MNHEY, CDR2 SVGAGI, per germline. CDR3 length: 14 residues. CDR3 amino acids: CASTVNLDNTEAFF. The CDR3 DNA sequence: TGTGCCAGTACTGTAAATCTGGACAACACTGAGGCTTTCTTT.

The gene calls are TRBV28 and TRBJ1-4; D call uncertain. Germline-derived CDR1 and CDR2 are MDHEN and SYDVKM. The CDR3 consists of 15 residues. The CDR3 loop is CASFHRGDPNEKLFF. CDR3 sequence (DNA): TGTGCTAGCTTTCATCGGGGAGACCCGAATGAAAAACTGTTTTTT. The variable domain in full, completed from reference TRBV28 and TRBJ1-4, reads DVKVTQSSRYLVKRTGEKVFLECVQDMDHENMFWYRQDPGLGLRLIYFSYDVKMKEKGDIPEGYSVSREKKERFSLILESASTNQTSMYLCASFHRGDPNEKLFFGSGTQLSVL.

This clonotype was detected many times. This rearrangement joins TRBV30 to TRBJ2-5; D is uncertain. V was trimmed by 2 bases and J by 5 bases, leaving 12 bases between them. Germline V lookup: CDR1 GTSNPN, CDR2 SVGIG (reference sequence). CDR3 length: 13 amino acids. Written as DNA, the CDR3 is TGTGCCTGGAGTTCCACAGCGTGGGAGACCCAGTACTTC. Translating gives CAWSSTAWETQYF.

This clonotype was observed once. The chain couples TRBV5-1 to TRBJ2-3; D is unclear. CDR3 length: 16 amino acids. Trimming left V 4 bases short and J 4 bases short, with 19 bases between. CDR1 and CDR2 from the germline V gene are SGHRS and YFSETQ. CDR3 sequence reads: CASSRPWDRYADTQYF. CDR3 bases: TGCGCCAGCAGCAGGCCCTGGGATCGATACGCAGATACGCAGTATTTT.

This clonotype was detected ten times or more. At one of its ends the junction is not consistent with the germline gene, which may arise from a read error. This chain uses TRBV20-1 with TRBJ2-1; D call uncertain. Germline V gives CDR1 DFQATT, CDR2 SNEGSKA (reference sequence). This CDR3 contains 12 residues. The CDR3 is CSASNRVHEQFF. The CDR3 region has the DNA TGCAGCGCTAGTAATAGGGTCCATGAGCAGTTCTTC.

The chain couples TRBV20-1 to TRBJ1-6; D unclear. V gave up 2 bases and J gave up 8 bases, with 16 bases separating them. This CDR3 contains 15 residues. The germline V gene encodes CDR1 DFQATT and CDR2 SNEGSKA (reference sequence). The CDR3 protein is CSARQRGGSDSPLHF. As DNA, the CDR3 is TGCAGTGCTAGACAACGGGGAGGGAGCGATTCACCCCTCCACTTT.

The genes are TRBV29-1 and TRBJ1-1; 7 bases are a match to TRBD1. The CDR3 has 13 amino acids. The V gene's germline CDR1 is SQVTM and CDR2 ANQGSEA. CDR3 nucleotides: TGCAACACCATGAGGGGGCAGGAGACTGAAGCTTTCTTT. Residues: CNTMRGQETEAFF.

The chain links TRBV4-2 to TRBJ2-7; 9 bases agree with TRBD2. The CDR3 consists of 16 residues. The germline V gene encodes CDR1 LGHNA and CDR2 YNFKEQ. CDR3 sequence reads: CPNSQPPRGLAYEQYF. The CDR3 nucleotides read TGTCCCAACAGCCAACCACCCCGCGGACTAGCGTACGAGCAGTACTTC.

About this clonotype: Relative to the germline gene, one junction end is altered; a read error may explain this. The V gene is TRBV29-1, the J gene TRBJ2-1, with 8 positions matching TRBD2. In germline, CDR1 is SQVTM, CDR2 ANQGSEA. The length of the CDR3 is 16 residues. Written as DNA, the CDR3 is TGTAGCGTGACCACGCGGAATAGCGGGACGTACAATGAGCAGTTCTTC. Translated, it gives CSVTTRNSGTYNEQFF.

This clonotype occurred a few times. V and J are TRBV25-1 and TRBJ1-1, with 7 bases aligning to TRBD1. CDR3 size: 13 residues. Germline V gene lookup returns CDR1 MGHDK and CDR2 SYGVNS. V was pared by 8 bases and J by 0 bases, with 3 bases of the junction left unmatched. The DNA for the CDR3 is TGTGCCAGCGAGACAGGGTTGAACACTGAAGCTTTCTTT. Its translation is CASETGLNTEAFF.

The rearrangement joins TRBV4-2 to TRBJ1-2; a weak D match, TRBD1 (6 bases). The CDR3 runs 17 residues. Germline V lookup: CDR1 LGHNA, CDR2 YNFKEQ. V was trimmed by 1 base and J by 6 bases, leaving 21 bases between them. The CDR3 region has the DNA TGTGCCAGCAGCCAAGGGATAATGGGGGGGCGAGTGGATGGCTACACCTTC. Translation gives CASSQGIMGGRVDGYTF.

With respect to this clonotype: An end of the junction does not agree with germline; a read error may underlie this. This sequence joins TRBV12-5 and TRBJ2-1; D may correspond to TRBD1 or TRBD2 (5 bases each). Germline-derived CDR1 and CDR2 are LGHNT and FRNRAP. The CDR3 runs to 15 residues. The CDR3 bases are TGTACTAGTGGTTCGGTAGGGGCCTCCTACAATGAGCAGTTCTTC. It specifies CTSGSVGASYNEQFF.

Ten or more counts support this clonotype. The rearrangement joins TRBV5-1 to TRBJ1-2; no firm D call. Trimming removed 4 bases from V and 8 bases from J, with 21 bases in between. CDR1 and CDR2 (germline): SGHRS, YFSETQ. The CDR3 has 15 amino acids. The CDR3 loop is CASSLPSGPLGGYTF. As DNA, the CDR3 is TGCGCCAGCAGCCTCCCCTCGGGTCCGCTCGGAGGCTACACCTTC.

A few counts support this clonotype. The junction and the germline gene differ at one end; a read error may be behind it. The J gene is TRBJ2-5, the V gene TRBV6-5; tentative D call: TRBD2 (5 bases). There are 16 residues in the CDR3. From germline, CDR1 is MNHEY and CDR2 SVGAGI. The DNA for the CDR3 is TGTGCCAGCAGTTACTCGTTTGGGGAGAGGGAAGAGAGCCAGTACTTC. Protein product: CASSYSFGEREESQYF.

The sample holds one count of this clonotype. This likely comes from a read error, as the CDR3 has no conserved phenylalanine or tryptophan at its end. CDR3 DNA: TGTGCCAGCAGCCGGGACTCTTCCCAAGGGTCATACGAGCAGTACTCC. Its protein product is CASSRDSSQGSYEQYS. The chain recombines TRBV5-4 with TRBJ2-7; TRBD2 might be the D (6 bases). The CDR3 covers 16 residues. The germline gives CDR1 SGHNT, CDR2 YYREEE (reference sequence). Trimming pared 4 bases from V and 4 bases from J, leaving 21 bases between.

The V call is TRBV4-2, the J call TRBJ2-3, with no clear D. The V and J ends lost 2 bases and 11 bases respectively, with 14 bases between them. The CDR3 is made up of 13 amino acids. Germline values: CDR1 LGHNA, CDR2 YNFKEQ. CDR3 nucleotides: TGTGCCAGCAGCCAAACTACAACAGTTATGCAGTATTTT. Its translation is CASSQTTTVMQYF.

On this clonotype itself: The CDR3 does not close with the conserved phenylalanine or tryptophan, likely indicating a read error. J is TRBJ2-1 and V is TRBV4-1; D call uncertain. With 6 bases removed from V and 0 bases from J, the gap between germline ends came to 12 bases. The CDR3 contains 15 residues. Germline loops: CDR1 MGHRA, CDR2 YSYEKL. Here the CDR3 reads CASRKGHSSYNEQFL. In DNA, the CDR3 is TGCGCCAGCAGAAAAGGTCACAGCTCCTACAATGAGCAGTTCTTA.

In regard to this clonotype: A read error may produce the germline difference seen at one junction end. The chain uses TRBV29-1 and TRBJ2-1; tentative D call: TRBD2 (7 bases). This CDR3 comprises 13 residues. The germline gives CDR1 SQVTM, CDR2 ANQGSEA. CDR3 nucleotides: TGCAGCGCCAGCAGGGGACTATATTATGAGCACTTGTTC. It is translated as CSASRGLYYEHLF.

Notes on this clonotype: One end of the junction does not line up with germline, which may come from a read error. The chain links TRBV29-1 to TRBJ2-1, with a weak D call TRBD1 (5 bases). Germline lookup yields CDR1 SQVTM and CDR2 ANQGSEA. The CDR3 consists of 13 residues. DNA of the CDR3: TGCAGCATAAAACGGCAGGGTATAAATGAGCATTTCTTC. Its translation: CSIKRQGINEHFF.

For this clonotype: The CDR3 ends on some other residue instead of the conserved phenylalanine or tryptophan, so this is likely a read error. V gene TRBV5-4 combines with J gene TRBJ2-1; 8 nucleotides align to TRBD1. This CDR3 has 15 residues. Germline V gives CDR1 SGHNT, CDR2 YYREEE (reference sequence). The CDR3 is CASRLDRESYNEQFS. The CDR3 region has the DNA TGTGCCAGCAGGTTGGACAGGGAATCCTACAATGAGCAGTTCTCC.

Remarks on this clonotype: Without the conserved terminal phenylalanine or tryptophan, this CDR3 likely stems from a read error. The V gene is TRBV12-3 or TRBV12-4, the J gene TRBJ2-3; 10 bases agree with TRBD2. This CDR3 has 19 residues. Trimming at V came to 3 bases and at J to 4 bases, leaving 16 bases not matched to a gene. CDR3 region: CASSFRTSGITESPDTQYL. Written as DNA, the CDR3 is TGTGCCAGCAGTTTCAGGACTAGCGGAATTACGGAATCCCCAGATACGCAGTATTTA.

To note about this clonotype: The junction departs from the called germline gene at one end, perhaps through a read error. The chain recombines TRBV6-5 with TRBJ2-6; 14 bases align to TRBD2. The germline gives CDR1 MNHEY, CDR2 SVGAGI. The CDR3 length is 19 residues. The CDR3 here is CASSYSTSGGVSGANVLTF. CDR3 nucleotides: TGTGCCAGCAGTTACTCGACTAGCGGGGGGGTCTCTGGGGCCAACGTCCTAACTTTC.

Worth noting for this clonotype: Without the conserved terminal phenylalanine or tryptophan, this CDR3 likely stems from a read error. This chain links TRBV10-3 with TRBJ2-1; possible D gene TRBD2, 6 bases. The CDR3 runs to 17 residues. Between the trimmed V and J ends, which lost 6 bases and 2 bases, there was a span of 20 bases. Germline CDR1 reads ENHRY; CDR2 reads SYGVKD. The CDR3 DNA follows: TGTGCCATCAGAAATGACGGAGGTACGGGGGCCTACAATGAGCAGTTCCTA. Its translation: CAIRNDGGTGAYNEQFL.

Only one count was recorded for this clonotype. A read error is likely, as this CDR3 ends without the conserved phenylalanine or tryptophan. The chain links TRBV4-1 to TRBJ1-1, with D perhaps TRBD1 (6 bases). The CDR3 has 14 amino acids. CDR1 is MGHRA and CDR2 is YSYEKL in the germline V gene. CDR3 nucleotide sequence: TGCGCCAGCAGCCGCCGGACAGAGAACACTGTAGCTTTCCTT. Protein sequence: CASSRRTENTVAFL.